This TCR beta chain emerged from a study of shared clonotypes between healthy human individuals. About this clone itself: Antigen specificity is unknown.

The germline CDR1 and CDR2 sequences are SGHTA and FQGNSA. The CDR3 covers 12 residues. The ends were cut back, 6 bases at V and 15 bases at J, with 18 bases in the middle. Study findings and constraints: Non-shared clonotypes were found to have lower generation probabilities than the clonotypes that were shared by all four of the sorted-subset donors. Among donors, the sharing of clonotypes was expected to be influenced by sequencing depth.

Measured with immunoSEQ multiplex PCR; TCRdb has only the in-frame clones, and not every one. The sample carries about 1.1 million clones, 70% to 85% recorded once. Sequencing input: memory CD4+ T cells from PBMCs. Noted subset: CD45RA-negative fraction. The chain couples TRBV7-2 to TRBJ2-1; D gene unclear. This sequence originates from a young man in good health. Some clones in this sample may be carry-over from other donors' samples. The DNA of the CDR3 is TGTGCCAGCAGTTTCTACTCGTCGAGTGCGTTCTTC. Its translation: CASSFYSSSAFF.